The present T cell receptor beta chain was sequenced within a study of cytotoxic CD8 clonotypes in ibrutinib-treated CLL. Study-wide findings and caveats: Collection times varied between progressing and sustained-remission patients. Researchers report that baseline clonality outpaced age-matched healthy donors and tracked circulating CD8+ T-cell counts. Public clonotypes, found uncommonly, either contracted or stayed stable on treatment. Clonality rose at ibrutinib response and fell back toward baseline at progression.

With regard to this clone: Its antigen remains unknown.

Measured with immunoSEQ multiplex PCR; TCRdb has only the in-frame clones, and not every one. The table shows some 120,000 clones, with roughly 80% occurring only once. CDR3 length: 15 residues. In germline, CDR1 is KGHSH, CDR2 LQKENI. Trimming left V 3 bases short and J 6 bases short, with 14 bases between. This sample comprised PBMCs, obtained after 24 months of ibrutinib treatment. The chain uses TRBV18 and TRBJ2-2; no clear D. The sequence was collected from a human donor with chronic lymphocytic leukemia. This CDR3 is CASSPWGNRAGELFF. CDR3 in DNA: TGTGCCAGCTCACCGTGGGGTAACCGAGCCGGGGAGCTGTTTTTT.